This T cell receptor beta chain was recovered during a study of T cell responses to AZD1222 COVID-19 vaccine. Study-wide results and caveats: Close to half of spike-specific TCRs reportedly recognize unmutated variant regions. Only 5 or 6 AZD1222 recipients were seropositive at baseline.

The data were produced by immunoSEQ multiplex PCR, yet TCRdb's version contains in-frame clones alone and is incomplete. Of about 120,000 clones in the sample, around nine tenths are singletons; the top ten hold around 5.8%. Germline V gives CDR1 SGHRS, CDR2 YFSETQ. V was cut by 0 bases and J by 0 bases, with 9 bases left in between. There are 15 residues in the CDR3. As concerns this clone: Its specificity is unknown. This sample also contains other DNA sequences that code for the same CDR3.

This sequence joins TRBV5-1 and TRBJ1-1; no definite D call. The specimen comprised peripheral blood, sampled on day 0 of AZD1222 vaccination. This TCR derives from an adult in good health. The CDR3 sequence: CASSLVGNMNTEAFF. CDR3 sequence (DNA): TGCGCCAGCAGCTTGGTTGGCAACATGAACACTGAAGCTTTCTTT.